Sequencing of this T cell receptor beta chain was carried out in a study of blood T cells in healthy people across ages. The study's findings and limits: Considered underestimates were the diversity estimates obtained from one million T cells.

The second PCR ran roughly 7 to 12 cycles with a sample-barcoded 5' primer and J-beta primers. A single record per CDR3 protein comes from TCRdb applying MiXCR to the 5' RACE reads. The sample has 650,000 to 1,000,000 distinct CDR3 sequences; roughly 35% are singletons. A few counts support this clonotype. What it recognizes is unknown. This TCR came from a man between 18 and 35 years old in good health. Sequenced material: blood.

The CDR3 region has the DNA TGTGCCAGCAGCCATGCCCGGGAGGGTTCGACCACCTTC. It is translated as CASSHAREGSTTF. The rearrangement links TRBV14 to TRBJ1-2; no clear D gene. CDR3 length: 13 residues. From germline, CDR1 is SGHDN and CDR2 FVKESK. V shed 3 bases and J shed 13 bases, with 18 bases lying between them.